This T cell receptor beta chain was sequenced during a study of early T cells in non-severe SARS-CoV-2 infection. TCRdb recomputed calls from the 5' RACE reads with MiXCR, one row per CDR3 protein. The data hold some 61,000 distinct CDR3 sequences, with approximately 13% observed a single time. The sequence derives from an adult who was a healthcare worker with PCR-confirmed SARS-CoV-2 infection or an uninfected control (not recorded which). Specimen: whole blood.

The CDR3 DNA reads TGTGCCAGCAGCCAAGATGCCGGGGCCAACACCGGGGAGCTGTTTTTT. Translated, it gives CASSQDAGANTGELFF. The chain combines TRBV4-2 with TRBJ2-2, with D perhaps assigned TRBD1 or TRBD2 (5 bases each). CDR3 length equals 16 residues. The ends were cut back, 0 bases at V and 2 bases at J, with 10 bases in the middle. Germline values: CDR1 LGHNA, CDR2 YNFKEQ.